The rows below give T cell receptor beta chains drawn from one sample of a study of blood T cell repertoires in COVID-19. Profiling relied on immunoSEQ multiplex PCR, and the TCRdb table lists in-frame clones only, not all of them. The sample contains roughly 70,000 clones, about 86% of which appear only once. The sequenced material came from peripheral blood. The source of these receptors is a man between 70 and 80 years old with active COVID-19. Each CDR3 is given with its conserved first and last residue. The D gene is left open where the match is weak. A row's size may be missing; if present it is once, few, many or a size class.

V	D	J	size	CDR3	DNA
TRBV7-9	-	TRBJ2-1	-	CASSLLGSRSEQFF	TGTGCCAGCAGCTTATTAGGTAGTAGGAGTGAGCAGTTCTTC
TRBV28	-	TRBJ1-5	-	CASRSSGQPQHF	TGTGCCAGCCGGAGTTCGGGGCAGCCCCAGCATTTT
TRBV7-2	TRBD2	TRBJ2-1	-	CASSLATREWGEQFF	TGTGCCAGCAGCTTAGCGACGCGGGAGTGGGGTGAGCAGTTCTTC
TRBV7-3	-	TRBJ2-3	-	CASSGTGRSTDTQYF	TGTGCCAGCAGCGGAACGGGTAGAAGCACAGATACGCAGTATTTT
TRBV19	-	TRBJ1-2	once	CASSIPTRSPRGYTF	TGTGCCAGTAGTATCCCCACGCGGTCTCCCCGCGGCTACACCTTC
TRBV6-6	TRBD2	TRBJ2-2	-	CASTRGLAGGAGELFF	TGTGCCAGCACCAGGGGACTAGCGGGAGGGGCCGGGGAGCTGTTTTTT
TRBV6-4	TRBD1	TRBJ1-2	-	CASRGPGQGFGYTF	TGTGCCAGCAGAGGCCCGGGACAGGGGTTTGGCTACACCTTC
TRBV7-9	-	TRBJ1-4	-	CASSLVGTPHEKLFF	TGTGCCAGCAGCTTAGTGGGGACACCCCATGAAAAACTGTTTTTT
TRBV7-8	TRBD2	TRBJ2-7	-	CASSLGTSAGEQYF	TGTGCCAGCAGCTTGGGGACTAGCGCGGGGGAGCAGTACTTC
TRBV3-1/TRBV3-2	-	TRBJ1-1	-	CASSQASTEAFF	TGTGCCAGCAGCCAAGCGTCCACTGAAGCTTTCTTT
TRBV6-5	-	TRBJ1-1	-	CASSRPASPGTEAFF	TGTGCCAGCAGTCGGCCGGCCTCCCCGGGGACTGAAGCTTTCTTT
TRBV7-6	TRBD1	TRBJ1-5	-	CASSFGSGQGGLGPHF	TGTGCCAGCAGCTTTGGGTCGGGACAGGGGGGGTTGGGTCCGCATTTT
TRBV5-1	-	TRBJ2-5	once	CASSLGGWETQYF	TGCGCCAGCAGCTTGGGCGGGTGGGAGACCCAGTACTTC
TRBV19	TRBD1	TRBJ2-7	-	CASSPGQGPIEQYF	TGTGCCAGTAGTCCGGGACAGGGGCCCATCGAGCAGTACTTC
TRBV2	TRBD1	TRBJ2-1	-	CASRGQGGHNEQFF	TGTGCCAGCAGGGGACAGGGGGGACACAATGAGCAGTTCTTC
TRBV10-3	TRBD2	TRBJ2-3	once	CAITAGGSGRRTDTQYF	TGTGCCATCACCGCCGGGGGTAGCGGGAGACGGACAGATACGCAGTATTTT
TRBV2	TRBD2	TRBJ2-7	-	CASPRTSGRGPSYEQYF	TGTGCCAGCCCCCGGACTAGCGGGAGGGGTCCCTCCTACGAGCAGTACTTC
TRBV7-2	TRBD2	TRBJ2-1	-	CASSPPGGAVHEQFF	TGTGCCAGCAGCCCGCCGGGGGGGGCAGTCCATGAGCAGTTCTTC
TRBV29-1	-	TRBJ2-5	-	CSAPLLASPETQYF	TGCAGCGCCCCCCTCCTAGCTTCCCCCGAGACCCAGTACTTC
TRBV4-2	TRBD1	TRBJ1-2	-	CASSQEGGQYYGYTF	TGTGCCAGCAGCCAGGAAGGGGGACAGTACTATGGCTACACCTTC
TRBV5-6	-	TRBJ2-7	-	CASSAGARSSYEQYF	TGTGCCAGCAGCGCGGGGGCACGGAGCTCCTACGAGCAGTACTTC
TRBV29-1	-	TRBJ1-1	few	CRADRNTEAFF	TGCAGAGCGGACAGGAACACTGAAGCTTTCTTT
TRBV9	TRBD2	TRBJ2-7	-	CASSPVAGVDYEQYF	TGTGCCAGCAGCCCCGTAGCGGGAGTGGACTACGAGCAGTACTTC
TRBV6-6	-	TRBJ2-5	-	CASSPNSQETQYF	TGTGCCAGCAGCCCGAACAGCCAAGAGACCCAGTACTTC
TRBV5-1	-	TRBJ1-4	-	CASHLGFGDEKLFF	TGCGCCAGCCATCTCGGGTTCGGGGATGAAAAACTGTTTTTT
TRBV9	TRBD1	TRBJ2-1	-	CASSPPGTGGYNEQFF	TGTGCCAGCAGCCCACCCGGGACAGGAGGCTACAATGAGCAGTTCTTC
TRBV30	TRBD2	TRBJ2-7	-	CAWGGLADPYEQYF	TGTGCCTGGGGGGGACTAGCGGACCCGTACGAGCAGTACTTC
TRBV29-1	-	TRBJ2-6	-	CSVEAAGANVLTF	TGCAGCGTTGAGGCGGCTGGGGCCAACGTCCTGACTTTC
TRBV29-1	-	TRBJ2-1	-	CSVERGGREQFF	TGCAGCGTTGAAAGGGGGGGTCGCGAGCAGTTCTTC